These 14 T cell receptor beta chains originate from one sample sequenced in a study of blood T cell repertoires in COVID-19. The protocol was immunoSEQ multiplex PCR, while the TCRdb copy is restricted to in-frame clones and leaves out a portion. The sample shows about 130,000 clones, 85% of them seen only once. The sequencing sample was made of peripheral blood. These receptors originate from a man at least 80 years old with active or convalescent COVID-19.

The chain uses TRBV2 and TRBJ2-3, with D uncertain. V lost 7 bases, J lost 6 bases, and 17 bases lay in between. CDR3 size: 14 residues. Germline V lookup: CDR1 SNHLY, CDR2 FYNNEI. The CDR3 loop reads CASKSVLAADTQYF. Written as DNA, the CDR3 is TGTGCCAGCAAATCGGTGTTAGCAGCGGATACGCAGTATTTT.

The V gene is TRBV6-2 or TRBV6-3, the J gene TRBJ2-1; TRBD2 agrees at 8 bases. This CDR3 is 17 amino acids long. Germline CDR1 is MNHEY and CDR2 is SVGEGT. V lost 2 bases and J lost 7; bases outside the gene matches: 13. The chain's CDR3 is CASSYEGTSLRPNEQFF. The CDR3 region has the DNA TGTGCCAGCAGTTACGAGGGGACTAGTCTCCGGCCAAATGAGCAGTTCTTC.

The V call is TRBV9, the J call TRBJ2-7, with D tentatively TRBD2 (5 bases). The CDR3 runs 14 residues. V dropped 1 base and J dropped 1 base, with 9 bases sitting between them. The V gene's germline CDR1 is SGDLS and CDR2 YYNGEE. CDR3 region: CASSVSTGSYEQYF. The CDR3, as DNA: TGTGCCAGCAGCGTAAGTACGGGATCCTACGAGCAGTACTTC.

This chain joins TRBV6-5 and TRBJ2-1, with TRBD1 as a possible D gene (5 bases). The germline V gene encodes CDR1 MNHEY and CDR2 SVGAGI. The CDR3 consists of 15 residues. The V end was cut by 6 bases, the J end by 0 bases, with 12 bases between. The DNA of the CDR3 is TGTGCCAGCAGCGTAGGACAAATCTCCTACAATGAGCAGTTCTTC. The encoded protein is CASSVGQISYNEQFF.

The chain uses TRBV28 and TRBJ1-1; D unresolved. V lost 6 bases, J lost 2 bases, and 13 bases lay in between. Germline V gene sequence: CDR1 MDHEN, CDR2 SYDVKM. This CDR3 contains 14 residues. CDR3 DNA sequence: TGTGCCAGCAGACTTCCGGGGAGAAACACTGAAGCTTTCTTT. Translation: CASRLPGRNTEAFF.

The chain has TRBV7-9 and TRBJ2-3, with TRBD1 matching 11 bases. The V gene end was trimmed by 5 bases and the J gene end by 4 bases; junction bases not matched to a gene: 2. Germline CDR1 SEHNR, CDR2 FQNEAQ (reference sequence). The CDR3 length is 14 residues. CDR3 bases: TGTGCCAGCAGCAGGACAGGGGGCGCAGATACGCAGTATTTT. Amino acids: CASSRTGGADTQYF.

The chain carries TRBV2 and TRBJ1-5, with 9 nucleotides matching TRBD1. V lost 5 bases to trimming and J lost 0 bases; unmatched junction nucleotides: 14. CDR1 and CDR2 (germline): SNHLY, FYNNEI. The CDR3 has 19 amino acids. DNA for the CDR3: TGTGCCAGCAGTTTTCCGGGACAGGGAATTGAATATAGCAATCAGCCCCAGCATTTT. Protein sequence: CASSFPGQGIEYSNQPQHF.

The chain links TRBV10-3 to TRBJ1-5; TRBD1 is a possible D gene (5 bases). Trimming stripped 5 bases from V and 5 bases from J, with 16 bases between. The germline V gene encodes CDR1 ENHRY and CDR2 SYGVKD. The CDR3 contains 15 residues. DNA for the CDR3: TGTGCCATCAGTCCCTTGGGGGGGATCGATCAGCCCCAGCATTTT. This translates into CAISPLGGIDQPQHF.

V usage is TRBV9 and J usage is TRBJ1-2; D remains ambiguous. The V gene's germline CDR1 is SGDLS and CDR2 YYNGEE. The CDR3 contains 15 residues. The V end lost 0 bases, the J end lost 4 bases, and 13 bases lay between the germline ends. As DNA, the CDR3 is TGTGCCAGCAGCGTAGTCGGGGAGGTCCGCTATGGCTACACCTTC. It encodes CASSVVGEVRYGYTF.

The chain has TRBV21-1 and TRBJ2-3; the table's D call, TRBD1, has no DNA check behind it. TRBV21-1 is a listed pseudogene. CDR3 size: 16 residues. CDR3 DNA: TGTGCCAGCAGCAGTGACAGGGGGCGGGTTATAGATACGCAGTATTTT. Encoded protein: CASSSDRGRVIDTQYF.

The gene calls are TRBV4-3 and TRBJ2-1; TRBD2 agrees at 9 bases. Germline assignment: CDR1 LGHNA and CDR2 YSLEER. The CDR3 consists of 19 residues. The V gene end was trimmed by 3 bases and the J gene end by 0 bases; junction bases not matched to a gene: 12. The CDR3 is CASSQGVRAAGGSYNEQFF. The CDR3 nucleotides are TGCGCCAGCAGCCAGGGGGTCCGGGCAGCGGGAGGCTCCTACAATGAGCAGTTCTTC.

The V and J genes are TRBV19 and TRBJ2-3; no clear D. This CDR3 has 13 amino acids. With 6 bases removed from V and 1 base from J, the gap between germline ends came to 8 bases. CDR1 LNHDA and CDR2 SQIVND come from the germline V gene (reference sequence). CDR3 sequence (DNA): TGTGCCAGTAGCTCGACTGGCACAGATACGCAGTATTTT. Its translation: CASSSTGTDTQYF.

The gene calls are TRBV30 and TRBJ2-5, with 7 positions matching TRBD1. The CDR3 contains 16 residues. Trimming took 1 base from V and 6 from J; bases not matched to a gene: 14. Germline V gene lookup returns CDR1 GTSNPN and CDR2 SVGIG (reference sequence). The chain's CDR3 is CAWSDPATGNVKTQYF. CDR3 bases: TGTGCCTGGAGTGACCCCGCGACAGGGAACGTCAAGACCCAGTACTTC. The entire variable domain, with the rest obtained from reference TRBV30 and TRBJ2-5, is as follows: SQTIHQWPATLVQPVGSPLSLECTVEGTSNPNLYWYRQAAGRGLQLLFYSVGIGQISSEVPQNLSASRPQDRQFILSSKKLLLSDSGFYLCAWSDPATGNVKTQYFGPGTRLLVL.

The chain links TRBV2 to TRBJ1-5, with 10 bases matching TRBD1. The length of the CDR3 is 12 residues. Losses at the gene ends were 6 bases for V and 11 bases for J; bases not matched to a gene: 4. Germline loops: CDR1 SNHLY, CDR2 FYNNEI. The CDR3 nucleotides read TGTGCCAGCAGACTCGGACAGGGGGCCCAGCATTTT. Amino acid sequence: CASRLGQGAQHF.